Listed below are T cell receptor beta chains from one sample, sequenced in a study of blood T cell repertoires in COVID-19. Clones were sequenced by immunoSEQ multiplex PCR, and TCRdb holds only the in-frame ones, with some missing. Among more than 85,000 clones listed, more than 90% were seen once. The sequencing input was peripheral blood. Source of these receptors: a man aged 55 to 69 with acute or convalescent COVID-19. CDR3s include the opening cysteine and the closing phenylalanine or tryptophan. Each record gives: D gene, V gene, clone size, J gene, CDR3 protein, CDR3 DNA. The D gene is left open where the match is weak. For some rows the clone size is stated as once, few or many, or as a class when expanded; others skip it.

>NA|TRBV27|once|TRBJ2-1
CASRWGGEQFF
TGTGCCAGCAGATGGGGAGGTGAGCAGTTCTTC
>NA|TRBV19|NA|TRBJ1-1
CASSPSGRATEAFF
TGTGCCAGTAGTCCTTCGGGCAGGGCCACTGAAGCTTTCTTT
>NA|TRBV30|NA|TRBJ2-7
CAWSVNRVWSEQYF
TGTGCCTGGAGTGTTAACAGGGTATGGTCCGAGCAGTACTTC
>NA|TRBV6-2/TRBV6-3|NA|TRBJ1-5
CASSPGGSNQPQHF
TGTGCCAGCAGCCCGGGGGGTTCCAATCAGCCCCAGCATTTT
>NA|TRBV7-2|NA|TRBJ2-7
CASSLKLVAYEQYF
TGTGCCAGCAGCCTCAAGCTAGTTGCCTACGAGCAGTACTTC
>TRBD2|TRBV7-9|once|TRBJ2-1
CASSLLLAGRNEQFF
TGTGCCAGCAGCTTACTTCTAGCGGGGCGCAATGAGCAGTTCTTC
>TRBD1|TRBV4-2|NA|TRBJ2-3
CASSRDSSTDTQYF
TGTGCCAGCAGCCGGGACAGTAGCACAGATACGCAGTATTTT
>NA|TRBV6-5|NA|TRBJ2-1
CASRPRTDTLNEQFF
TGTGCCAGCAGGCCCCGGACTGATACGCTCAATGAGCAGTTCTTC
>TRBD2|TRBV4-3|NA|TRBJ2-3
CASSQLAGTDTQYF
TGCGCCAGCAGCCAACTAGCGGGCACAGATACGCAGTATTTT
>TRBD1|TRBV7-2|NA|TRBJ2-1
CASSLATGGNLYNEQFF
TGTGCCAGCAGCTTAGCGACAGGGGGCAACCTTTACAATGAGCAGTTCTTC
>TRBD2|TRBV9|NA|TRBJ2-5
CASSAGLAEETQYF
TGTGCCAGCAGCGCGGGACTAGCGGAAGAGACCCAGTACTTC
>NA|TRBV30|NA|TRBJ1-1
CAWSTNRETEAFF
TGTGCCTGGAGTACCAACAGGGAAACTGAAGCTTTCTTT
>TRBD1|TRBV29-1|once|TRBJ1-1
CSVDGTGLTEAFF
TGCAGCGTTGATGGGACAGGGCTCACTGAAGCTTTCTTT
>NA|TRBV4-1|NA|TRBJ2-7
CASSQESADRGLAYEQYF
TGCGCCAGCAGCCAAGAGTCCGCGGACAGGGGACTAGCCTACGAGCAGTACTTC
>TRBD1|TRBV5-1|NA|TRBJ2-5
CASSPDREYQETQYF
TGCGCCAGCAGCCCGGACAGGGAGTACCAAGAGACCCAGTACTTC
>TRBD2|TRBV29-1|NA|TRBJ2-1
CSVWYGTSEVDEQFF
TGCAGCGTCTGGTATGGGACTAGCGAGGTGGATGAGCAGTTCTTC
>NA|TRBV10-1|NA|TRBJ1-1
CASRAGVDTEAFF
TGCGCCAGCAGGGCGGGGGTGGACACTGAAGCTTTCTTT
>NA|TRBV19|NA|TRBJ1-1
CASSIVELDSNTEAFF
TGTGCCAGTAGTATAGTTGAGCTAGACTCGAACACTGAAGCTTTCTTT
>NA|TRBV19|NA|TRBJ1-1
CASSILGQGYTEAFF
TGTGCCAGTAGTATACTTGGGCAGGGATACACTGAAGCTTTCTTT
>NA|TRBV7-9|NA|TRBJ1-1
CASSPQWTEAFF
TGTGCCAGCAGCCCACAGTGGACTGAAGCTTTCTTT
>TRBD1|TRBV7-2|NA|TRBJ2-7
CASSLRSTGGRGYEQYF
TGTGCCAGCAGCTTACGCTCGACAGGGGGCAGAGGCTACGAGCAGTACTTC
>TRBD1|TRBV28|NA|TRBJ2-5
CASSDRGAETQYF
TGTGCCAGCTCGGACAGGGGGGCGGAGACCCAGTACTTC
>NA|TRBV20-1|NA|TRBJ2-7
CRNSYEQYF
TGCAGGAACAGCTACGAGCAGTACTTC
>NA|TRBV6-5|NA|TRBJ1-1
CASSYSSGYTEAFF
TGTGCCAGCAGTTACTCTTCGGGGTACACTGAAGCTTTCTTT
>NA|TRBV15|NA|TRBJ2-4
CATSRDTNRLDIQYF
TGTGCCACCAGCAGAGATACGAACAGGCTTGACATTCAGTACTTC
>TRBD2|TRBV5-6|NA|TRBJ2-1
CASSLAVILAGSNEQFF
TGTGCCAGCAGCTTGGCCGTGATTCTAGCGGGATCAAATGAGCAGTTCTTC
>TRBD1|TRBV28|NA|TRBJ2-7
CASSYTGTGTYEQYF
TGTGCCAGCAGTTATACCGGGACAGGAACCTACGAGCAGTACTTC
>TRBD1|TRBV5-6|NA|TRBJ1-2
CASSLYDRGATPNYGYTF
TGTGCCAGCAGCCTTTACGACAGGGGGGCTACCCCTAACTATGGCTACACCTTC
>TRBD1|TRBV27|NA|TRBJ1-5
CASSGTGAVGGQPQHF
TGTGCCAGCAGTGGGACAGGGGCCGTAGGGGGTCAGCCCCAGCATTTT
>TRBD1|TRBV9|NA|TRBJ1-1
CASSPSGTGGTEAFF
TGTGCCAGCAGCCCCAGCGGGACAGGTGGTACTGAAGCTTTCTTT
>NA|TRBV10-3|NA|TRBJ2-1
CAISESGDFYDSYNEQFF
TGTGCCATCAGTGAGTCTGGGGACTTCTACGACTCCTACAATGAGCAGTTCTTC
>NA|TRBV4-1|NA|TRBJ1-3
CASSQDSFRNTIYF
TGCGCCAGCAGCCAAGATAGTTTTAGAAACACCATATATTTT
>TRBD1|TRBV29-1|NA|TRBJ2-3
CSVGRQGALYF
TGCAGCGTTGGGCGGCAGGGGGCATTGTATTTT
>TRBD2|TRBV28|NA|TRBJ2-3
CASSSLAGEKDTQYF
TGTGCCAGCAGTTCCCTAGCGGGTGAGAAAGATACGCAGTATTTT
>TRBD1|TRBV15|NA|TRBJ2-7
CATSRGDRGEQYF
TGTGCCACCAGCAGAGGGGACAGGGGTGAGCAGTACTTC
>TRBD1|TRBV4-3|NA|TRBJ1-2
CASSHDSGQYGYTF
TGCGCCAGCAGCCATGACTCGGGACAGTATGGCTACACCTTC
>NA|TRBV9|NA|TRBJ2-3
CALRGAGCTDTQYF
TGTGCCCTCAGGGGGGCGGGCTGCACAGATACGCAGTATTTT
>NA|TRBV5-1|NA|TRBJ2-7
CASSLLGQNLSYEQYF
TGCGCCAGCAGCTTGTTAGGACAGAACCTCTCCTACGAGCAGTACTTC
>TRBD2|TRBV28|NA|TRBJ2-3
CASRRTSGRGDTQYF
TGTGCCAGCAGAAGGACTAGCGGCAGAGGAGATACGCAGTATTTT
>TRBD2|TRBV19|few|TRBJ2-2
CASSPRLAGGGYTGELFF
TGTGCCAGTAGCCCTAGACTAGCGGGAGGGGGGTACACCGGGGAGCTGTTTTTT
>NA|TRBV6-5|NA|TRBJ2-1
CASSYLNEQFF
TGTGCCAGCAGTTACCTCAATGAGCAGTTCTTC
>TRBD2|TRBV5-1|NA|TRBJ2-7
CASSFNSGFYEQYF
TGCGCCAGCAGCTTTAATAGCGGGTTCTACGAGCAGTACTTC